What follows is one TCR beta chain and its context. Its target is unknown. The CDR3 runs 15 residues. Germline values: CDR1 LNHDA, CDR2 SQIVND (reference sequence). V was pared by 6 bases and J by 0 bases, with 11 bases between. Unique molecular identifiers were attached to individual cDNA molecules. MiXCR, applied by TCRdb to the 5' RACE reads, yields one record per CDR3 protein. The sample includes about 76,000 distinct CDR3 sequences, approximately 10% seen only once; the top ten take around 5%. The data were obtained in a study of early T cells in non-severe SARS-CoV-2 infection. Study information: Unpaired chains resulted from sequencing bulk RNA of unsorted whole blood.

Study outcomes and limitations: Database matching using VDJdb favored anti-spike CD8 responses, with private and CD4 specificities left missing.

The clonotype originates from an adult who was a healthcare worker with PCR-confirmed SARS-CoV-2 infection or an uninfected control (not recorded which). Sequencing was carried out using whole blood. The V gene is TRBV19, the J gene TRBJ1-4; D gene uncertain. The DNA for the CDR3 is TGTGCCAGTAGCTTCGAGGGAGCAACTAATGAAAAACTGTTTTTT. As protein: CASSFEGATNEKLFF.